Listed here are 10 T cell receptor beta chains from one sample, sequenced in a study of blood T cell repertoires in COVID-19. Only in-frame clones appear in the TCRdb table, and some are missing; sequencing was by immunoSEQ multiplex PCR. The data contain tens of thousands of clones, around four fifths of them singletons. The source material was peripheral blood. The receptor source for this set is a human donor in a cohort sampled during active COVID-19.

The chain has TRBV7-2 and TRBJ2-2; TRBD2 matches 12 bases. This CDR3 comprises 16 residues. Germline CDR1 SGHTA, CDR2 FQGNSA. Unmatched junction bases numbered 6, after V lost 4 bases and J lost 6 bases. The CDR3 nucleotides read TGTGCCAGCAGCTCCCTAGCGGGGGGGACATCCGGGGAGCTGTTTTTT. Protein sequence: CASSSLAGGTSGELFF.

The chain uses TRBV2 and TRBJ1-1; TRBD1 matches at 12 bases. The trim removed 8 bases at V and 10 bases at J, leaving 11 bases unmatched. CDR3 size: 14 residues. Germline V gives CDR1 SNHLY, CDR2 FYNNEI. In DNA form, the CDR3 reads TGTGCCAGCGGGGAGGTGGGGACAGGGGGCGCAGCTTTCTTT. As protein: CASGEVGTGGAAFF. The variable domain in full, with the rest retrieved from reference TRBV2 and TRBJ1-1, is EPEVTQTPSHQVTQMGQEVILRCVPISNHLYFYWYRQILGQKVEFLVSFYNNEISEKSEIFDDQFSVERPDGSNFTLKIRSTKLEDSAMYFCASGEVGTGGAAFFGQGTRLTVV.

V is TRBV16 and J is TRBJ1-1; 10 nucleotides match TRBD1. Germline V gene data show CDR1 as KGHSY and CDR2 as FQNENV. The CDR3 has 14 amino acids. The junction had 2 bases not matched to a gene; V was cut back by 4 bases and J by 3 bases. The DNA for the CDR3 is TGTGCCAGCAGCCCAGGGACAGGGGACACTGAAGCTTTCTTT. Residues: CASSPGTGDTEAFF. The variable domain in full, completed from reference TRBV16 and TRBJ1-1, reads GEEVAQTPKHLVRGEGQKAKLYCAPIKGHSYVFWYQQVLKNEFKFLISFQNENVFDETGMPKERFSAKCLPNSPCSLEIQATKLEDSAVYFCASSPGTGDTEAFFGQGTRLTVV.

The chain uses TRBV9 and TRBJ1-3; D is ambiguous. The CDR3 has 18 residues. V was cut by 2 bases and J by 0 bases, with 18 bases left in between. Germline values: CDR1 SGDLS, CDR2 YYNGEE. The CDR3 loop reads CASSVSLGGALSGNTIYF. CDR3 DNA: TGTGCCAGCAGCGTGAGCCTTGGAGGAGCGCTCTCTGGAAACACCATATATTTT.

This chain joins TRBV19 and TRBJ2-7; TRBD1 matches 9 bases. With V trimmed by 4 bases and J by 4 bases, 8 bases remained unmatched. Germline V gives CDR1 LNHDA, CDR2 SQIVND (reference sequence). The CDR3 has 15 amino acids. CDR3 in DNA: TGTGCCAGTAGTAGGGACAGGGTGGAGCCTTACGAGCAGTACTTC. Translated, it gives CASSRDRVEPYEQYF.

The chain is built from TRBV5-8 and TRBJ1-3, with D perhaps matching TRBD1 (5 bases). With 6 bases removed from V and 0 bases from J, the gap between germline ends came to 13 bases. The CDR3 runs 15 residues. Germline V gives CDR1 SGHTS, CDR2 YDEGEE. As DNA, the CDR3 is TGTGCCAGCACCTCCCGGACACTCTCTGGAAACACCATATATTTT. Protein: CASTSRTLSGNTIYF.

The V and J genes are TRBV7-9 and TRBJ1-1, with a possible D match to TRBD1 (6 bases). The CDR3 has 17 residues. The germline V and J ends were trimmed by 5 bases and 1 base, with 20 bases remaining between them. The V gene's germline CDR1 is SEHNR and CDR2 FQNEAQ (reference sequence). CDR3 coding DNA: TGTGCCAGCAGCCCGTTAGGGGGGGGACACTGGAACACTGAAGCTTTCTTT. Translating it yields CASSPLGGGHWNTEAFF.

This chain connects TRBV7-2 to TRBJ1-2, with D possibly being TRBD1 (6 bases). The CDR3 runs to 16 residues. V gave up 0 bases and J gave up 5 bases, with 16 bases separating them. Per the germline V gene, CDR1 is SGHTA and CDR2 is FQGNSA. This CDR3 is CASSLALGQGLYGYTF. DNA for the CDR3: TGTGCCAGCAGCTTAGCGCTGGGACAAGGACTTTATGGCTACACCTTC.

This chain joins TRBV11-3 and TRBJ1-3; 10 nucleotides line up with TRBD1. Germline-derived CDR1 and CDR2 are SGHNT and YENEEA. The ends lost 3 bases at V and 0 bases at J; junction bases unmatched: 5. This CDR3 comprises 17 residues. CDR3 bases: TGTGCCAGCAGCTTTTGGGACAGGGGCATCTCTGGAAACACCATATATTTT. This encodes CASSFWDRGISGNTIYF.

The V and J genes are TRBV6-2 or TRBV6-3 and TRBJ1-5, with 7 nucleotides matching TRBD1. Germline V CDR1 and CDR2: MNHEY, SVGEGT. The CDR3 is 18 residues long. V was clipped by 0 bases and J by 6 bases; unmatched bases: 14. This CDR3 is CASSYSVRTTGFFQPQHF. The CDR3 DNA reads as TGTGCCAGCAGTTACTCGGTTCGTACGACAGGGTTTTTTCAGCCCCAGCATTTT.